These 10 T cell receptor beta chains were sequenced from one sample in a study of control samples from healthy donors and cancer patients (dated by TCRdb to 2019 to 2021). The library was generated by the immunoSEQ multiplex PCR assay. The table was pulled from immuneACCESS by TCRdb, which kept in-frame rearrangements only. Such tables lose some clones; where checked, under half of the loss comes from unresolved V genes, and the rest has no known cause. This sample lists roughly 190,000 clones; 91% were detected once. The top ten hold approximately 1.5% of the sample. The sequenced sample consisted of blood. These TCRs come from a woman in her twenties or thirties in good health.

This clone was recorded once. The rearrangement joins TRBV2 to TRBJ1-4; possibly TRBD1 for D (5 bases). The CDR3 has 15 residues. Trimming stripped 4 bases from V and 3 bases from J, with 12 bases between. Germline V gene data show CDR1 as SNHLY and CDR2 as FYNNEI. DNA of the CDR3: TGTGCCAGCAGTGGGGACGGACTATCTAATGAAAAACTGTTTTTT. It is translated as CASSGDGLSNEKLFF.

DNA of the CDR3: TGCGCCAGCAGCCGACTAGCGGGGGGCGAGCAGTACTTC. Encoded protein: CASSRLAGGEQYF. The rearrangement uses TRBV4-1 and TRBJ2-7; 13 bases are a match to TRBD2. The V gene's germline CDR1 is MGHRA and CDR2 YSYEKL. J gave up 6 bases and V 4 bases, and 0 bases lay outside the gene matches. The CDR3 is 13 residues long.

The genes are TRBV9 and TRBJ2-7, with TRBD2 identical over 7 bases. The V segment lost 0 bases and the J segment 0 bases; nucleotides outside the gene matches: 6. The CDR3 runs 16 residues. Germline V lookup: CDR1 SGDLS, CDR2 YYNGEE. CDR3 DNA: TGTGCCAGCAGCGTAGGTCCAGCGGGGTCCTCCTACGAGCAGTACTTC. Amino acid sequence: CASSVGPAGSSYEQYF.

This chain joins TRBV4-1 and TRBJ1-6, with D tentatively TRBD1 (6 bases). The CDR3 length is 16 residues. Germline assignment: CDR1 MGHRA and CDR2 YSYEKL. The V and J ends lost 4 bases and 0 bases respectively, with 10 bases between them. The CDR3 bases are TGCGCCAGCAGCCCCGGGGGCAGCTCCTATAATTCACCCCTCCACTTT. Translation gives CASSPGGSSYNSPLHF.

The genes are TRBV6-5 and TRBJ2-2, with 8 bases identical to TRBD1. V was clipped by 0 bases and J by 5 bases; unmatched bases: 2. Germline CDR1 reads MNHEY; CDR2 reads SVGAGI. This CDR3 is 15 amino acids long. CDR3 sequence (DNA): TGTGCCAGCAGTTACTCGCAGGGGGCGACCGGGGAGCTGTTTTTT. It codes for CASSYSQGATGELFF.

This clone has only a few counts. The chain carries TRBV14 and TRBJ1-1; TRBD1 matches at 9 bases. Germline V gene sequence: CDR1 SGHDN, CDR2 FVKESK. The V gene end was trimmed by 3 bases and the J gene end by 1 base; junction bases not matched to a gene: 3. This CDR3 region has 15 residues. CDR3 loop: CASSQGDRANTEAFF. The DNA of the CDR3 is TGTGCCAGCAGCCAGGGGGACAGGGCGAACACTGAAGCTTTCTTT.

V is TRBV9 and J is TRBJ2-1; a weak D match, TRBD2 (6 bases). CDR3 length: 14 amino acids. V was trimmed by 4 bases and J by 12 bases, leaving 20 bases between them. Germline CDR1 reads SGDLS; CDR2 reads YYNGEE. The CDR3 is CASSPQTSLTVQFF. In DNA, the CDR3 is TGTGCCAGCAGCCCGCAGACTAGTTTAACAGTGCAGTTCTTC.

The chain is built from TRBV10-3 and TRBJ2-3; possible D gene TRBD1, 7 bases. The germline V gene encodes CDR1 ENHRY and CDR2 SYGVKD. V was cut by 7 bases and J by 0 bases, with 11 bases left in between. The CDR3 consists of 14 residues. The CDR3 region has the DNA TGTGCCATCAATCCAGGGGGGAGCACAGATACGCAGTATTTT. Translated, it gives CAINPGGSTDTQYF.

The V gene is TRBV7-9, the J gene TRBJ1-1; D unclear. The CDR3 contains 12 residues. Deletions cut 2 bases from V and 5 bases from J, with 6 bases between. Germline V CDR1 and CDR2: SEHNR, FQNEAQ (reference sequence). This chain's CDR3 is CASSLWGTEAFF. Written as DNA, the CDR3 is TGTGCCAGCAGCTTATGGGGAACTGAAGCTTTCTTT.

CDR3: CASSQGLVAYEQFF. The CDR3 DNA follows: TGCGCCAGCAGCCAAGGACTAGTCGCGTATGAGCAGTTCTTC. The chain employs TRBV4-3 and TRBJ2-1, with D possibly TRBD2 on 6 matching bases. Looked up from germline, CDR1 is LGHNA and CDR2 is YSLEER. This CDR3 is built from 14 residues. Trimming removed 1 base at V and 8 bases at J, with 12 bases between.